This entry lists 2 T cell receptor beta chains sequenced from one sample in a study of control samples from healthy donors and cancer patients. Clones were read by immunoSEQ multiplex PCR, and TCRdb kept only the in-frame ones, dropping some. The sample contains about 20,000 clones, 88% of which appear only once. Input material: PBMCs. Receptor source: an older woman with head and neck cancer.

The gene calls are TRBV5-4 and TRBJ2-7; TRBD2 matches 11 bases. Losses at the gene ends were 9 bases for V and 3 bases for J; bases not matched to a gene: 8. Germline CDR1 reads SGHNT; CDR2 reads YYREEE (reference sequence). The CDR3 is made up of 14 amino acids. The CDR3 is CATQISGGGYEQYF. The CDR3 DNA sequence: TGTGCCACACAAATTAGCGGGGGGGGCTACGAGCAGTACTTC.

The chain couples TRBV2 to TRBJ1-1, with D maybe TRBD1 (6 bases). This CDR3 contains 14 residues. Trimming shortened V by 5 bases and J by 5 bases, and 15 bases separated the two germline ends. CDR1 is SNHLY, CDR2 FYNNEI, per germline. The chain's CDR3 is CASSTGLLSTEAFF. The CDR3 bases are TGTGCCAGCAGTACAGGGCTCTTAAGTACTGAAGCTTTCTTT.